This record concerns one T cell receptor (beta chain) sequence. Its antigen is still unknown. Germline CDR1 reads MNHEY; CDR2 reads SMNVEV (reference sequence). With 0 bases removed from V and 5 bases from J, the gap between germline ends came to 5 bases. The CDR3 contains 13 residues. The sample belongs to a study of identical twins. Study results and limitations: Excess sharing between twins was weaker in beta out-of-frame sequences. Analyses based on zero insertions could be partly confounded by invariant MAIT and iNKT cells.

Each CDR3 protein is one row after TCRdb ran MiXCR on the 5' RACE reads. The sample has about 530,000 distinct CDR3 sequences; about 22% are singletons. These same records also appear under a second study, on yellow fever vaccine responses in identical twins. This second report adds: Twins reportedly showed a vaccine T cell response that seemed partly convergent and partly personalized.

The chain carries TRBV27 and TRBJ2-4; D is ambiguous. This TCR was recovered from a woman aged 18-29 years in good health. Sequencing input: CD4+ T cells sorted from blood. The CDR3 DNA reads TGTGCCAGCAGTTTATCTGGGGAAAACATTCAGTACTTC. Protein product: CASSLSGENIQYF.